This T cell receptor beta chain was identified during a study of regulatory T cells in long-lasting Graves disease. General study points: Persistent disease favored TRBV28, TRBJ1-2 and TRBJ2-5.

Per the germline V gene, CDR1 is MDHEN and CDR2 is SYDVKM. The CDR3 extends over 17 amino acids. The ends lost 7 bases at V and 5 bases at J; junction bases unmatched: 17. This clonotype has a count of ten or more. Its antigen is currently unknown. Time point meaning: persistent/refractory GD, antithyroid drugs over 5 years with positive TRAb. With RNA extracted from PBMCs as input, the TCR library was made. With iRepertoire HTBI primers and Arm-PCR of CDR3 regions, TCR beta libraries were built. TCRdb called the multiplex PCR reads again in MiXCR, with one record for every CDR3 protein. The sample yields some 340,000 distinct CDR3 sequences, 20% to 25% seen once.

Material: peripheral blood mononuclear cells (PBMCs), obtained when the disease was refractory, from a patient treated with antithyroid drugs. The sequence was collected from a woman in her thirties or forties with Graves disease. The chain employs TRBV28 and TRBJ2-1, with TRBD2 matching over 7 bases. The CDR3 sequence: CASNPFTGRRLDNEQFF. DNA for the CDR3: TGTGCCAGCAATCCCTTTACCGGGAGGCGATTAGACAATGAGCAGTTCTTC.